The 4 T cell receptor beta chains below were found in one sample sequenced in a study of shared clonotypes between healthy human individuals. Some clones are missing from TCRdb's copy, which holds only in-frame ones; the method was immunoSEQ multiplex PCR. The sample has about 180,000 clones, 85% to 95% seen once. What was sequenced was naive CD4+ T cells sorted from blood. Subset denoted: CD45RA+ positively selected. These receptor sequences come from a woman in her twenties or thirties in good health.

V usage is TRBV28 and J usage is TRBJ1-5; TRBD1 agrees at 8 bases. V was pared by 4 bases and J by 0 bases, with 8 bases of the junction left unmatched. The CDR3 consists of 17 residues. Germline V lookup: CDR1 MDHEN, CDR2 SYDVKM. This CDR3 is CASSSLTGERSNQPQHF. In nucleotides, the CDR3 is TGTGCCAGCAGTTCCTTGACAGGGGAACGTAGCAATCAGCCCCAGCATTTT.

The rearrangement links TRBV18 to TRBJ2-5; 7 positions match TRBD1. J was trimmed by 1 base and V by 8 bases; bases with no gene match: 4. The CDR3 is made up of 13 amino acids. Looked up from germline, CDR1 is KGHSH and CDR2 is LQKENI. The CDR3 sequence: CASRQGSQETQYF. The CDR3 DNA sequence: TGTGCCAGCCGACAGGGATCCCAAGAGACCCAGTACTTC.

The rearrangement joins TRBV5-1 to TRBJ2-5; D is perhaps TRBD1 (6 bases). The DNA end lines up better with TRBJ2-7; the J call may be wrong. CDR1 is SGHRS and CDR2 is YFSETQ in the germline V gene. The CDR3 runs 17 residues. CDR3 sequence reads: CASSLRFLQGSSYEQYF. The DNA of the CDR3 is TGCGCCAGCAGCTTGAGATTTTTGCAGGGGTCTAGTTACGAGCAGTACTTC.

V is TRBV7-3 and J is TRBJ2-1; 10 nucleotides agree with TRBD2. This CDR3 spans 14 amino acids. Looked up from germline, CDR1 is SGHTA and CDR2 is FQGTGA. V lost 3 bases, J lost 8 bases, and 4 bases stayed unmatched. As DNA, the CDR3 is TGTGCCAGCAGCTTCTTAGCGGGAGGCCATGAGCAGTTCTTC. Its protein product is CASSFLAGGHEQFF.